Listed here are 21 T cell receptor beta chains from one sample, sequenced in a study of cytomegalovirus exposure and HLA in healthy donors. In the PCR, 60 Vbeta and 13 Jbeta primers were used. The data were produced by immunoSEQ multiplex PCR, yet TCRdb's version contains in-frame clones alone and is incomplete. Of more than 95,000 clones in the sample, 17% were seen once. Sequenced sample: PBMCs. The receptors shown here come from a female donor in good health and CMV-seropositive.

The chain recombines TRBV6-5 with TRBJ1-1; perhaps TRBD1 as D (6 bases). This CDR3 spans 12 amino acids. The V gene's germline CDR1 is MNHEY and CDR2 SVGAGI. Trimming left V 4 bases short and J 11 bases short, with 14 bases between. Here the CDR3 reads CASSSGQSRAFF. The CDR3 nucleotides are TGTGCCAGCAGTTCCGGACAGAGCCGGGCTTTCTTT.

The chain has TRBV5-1 and TRBJ2-7; 10 bases line up with TRBD2. The CDR3 covers 19 residues. Germline V gene data show CDR1 as SGHRS and CDR2 as YFSETQ. With 0 bases clipped from V and 3 bases from J, the junction kept 15 bases outside the gene matches. As DNA, the CDR3 is TGCGCCAGCAGCTTGGACGACGGGCTAGCGGGAGTCTTTGGCTACGAGCAGTACTTC. Translating it yields CASSLDDGLAGVFGYEQYF.

The rearrangement uses TRBV9 and TRBJ2-7, with 13 bases aligning to TRBD2. The CDR3 loop spans 16 amino acids. J was trimmed by 5 bases and V by 3 bases; bases with no gene match: 8. Germline CDR1 and CDR2: SGDLS and YYNGEE. The CDR3 is CASSDGTSGTLDEQYF. Here the CDR3 DNA reads TGTGCCAGCAGCGACGGGACTAGCGGGACTCTCGACGAGCAGTACTTC.

This clone was counted a few times. This sequence joins TRBV6-1 and TRBJ1-1, with TRBD1 identical over 7 bases. This CDR3 has 13 residues. Germline lookup yields CDR1 MNHNS and CDR2 SASEGT. The J segment lost 1 base and the V segment lost 6 bases, leaving 2 bases of the junction unmatched. The CDR3 reads CASSRTGNTEAFF. The CDR3 bases are TGTGCCAGCAGCCGGACAGGGAACACTGAAGCTTTCTTT.

The rearrangement joins TRBV7-8 to TRBJ2-3, with D possibly being TRBD2 (5 bases). V gave up 5 bases and J gave up 5 bases, with 20 bases separating them. Germline CDR1 SGHVS, CDR2 FQNEAQ. CDR3 length: 16 residues. The CDR3 coding sequence is TGTGCCAGCAGCCGGTGGGTGGCTAGCCCGCTAGATACGCAGTATTTT. This gives the protein CASSRWVASPLDTQYF.

This chain uses TRBV5-1 with TRBJ2-1, with 12 bases lining up with TRBD2. Germline CDR1 is SGHRS and CDR2 is YFSETQ. J was trimmed by 6 bases and V by 4 bases; bases with no gene match: 5. The CDR3 loop spans 15 amino acids. The CDR3 region is CASSDPSGGANEQFF. The CDR3, as DNA: TGCGCCAGCAGCGATCCTAGCGGGGGGGCCAATGAGCAGTTCTTC.

This clone was recorded once. The CDR3 reads CASSEGAASGGEETQYF. The CDR3 DNA reads as TGTGCCAGCAGTGAAGGGGCAGCTAGCGGAGGAGAAGAGACCCAGTACTTC. This sequence joins TRBV6-1 and TRBJ2-5; 7 nucleotides match TRBD2. CDR1 and CDR2 (germline): MNHNS, SASEGT. The trim removed 1 base at V and 3 bases at J, leaving 11 bases unmatched. CDR3 length: 17 residues.

The sample holds a few counts of this clone. The genes are TRBV5-1 and TRBJ2-3, with 12 bases aligning to TRBD2. V lost 1 base to trimming and J lost 7 bases; unmatched junction nucleotides: 13. This CDR3 is 18 amino acids long. Germline loops: CDR1 SGHRS, CDR2 YFSETQ. CDR3 protein: CASSLSRLAGVSRNTQYF. CDR3 DNA sequence: TGCGCCAGCAGCTTGAGTCGACTAGCGGGAGTCAGCCGAAATACGCAGTATTTT.

In its sample, this clone was seen a few times. The chain links TRBV19 to TRBJ1-2; D remains ambiguous. CDR3 length equals 15 residues. The germline gives CDR1 LNHDA, CDR2 SQIVND (reference sequence). The germline V and J ends were trimmed by 3 bases and 0 bases, with 11 bases remaining between them. The CDR3, as DNA: TGTGCCAGTAGTATCAGTCTACAGACTAACTATGGCTACACCTTC. The encoded protein is CASSISLQTNYGYTF.

The chain combines TRBV5-4 with TRBJ2-1; 15 bases align to TRBD2. Germline V gene lookup returns CDR1 SGHNT and CDR2 YYREEE (reference sequence). The CDR3 has 18 residues. V gave up 0 bases and J gave up 8 bases; unmatched junction bases: 9. The CDR3 sequence: CASSLGGTSGRPHDEQFF. For the CDR3, the DNA is TGTGCCAGCAGCTTGGGGGGGACTAGCGGGAGGCCCCACGATGAGCAGTTCTTC.

This rearrangement joins TRBV6-5 to TRBJ1-5, with 8 bases that match TRBD1. The CDR3 totals 13 residues. With V trimmed by 6 bases and J by 7 bases, 5 bases remained unmatched. The germline V gene encodes CDR1 MNHEY and CDR2 SVGAGI. CDR3: CASRRTGQQPQHF. Here the CDR3 DNA reads TGTGCCAGCAGACGGACAGGGCAGCAGCCCCAGCATTTT.

The J gene is TRBJ2-7, the V gene TRBV4-3; 11 nucleotides agree with TRBD2. Germline CDR1 LGHNA, CDR2 YSLEER. V was clipped by 2 bases and J by 7 bases; unmatched bases: 10. This CDR3 is built from 16 residues. The CDR3 bases are TGCGCCAGCAGCCAAAGCCATATAGCGGGGGGGCGTGAGCAGTACTTC. Translating it yields CASSQSHIAGGREQYF.

This sequence joins TRBV7-9 and TRBJ2-5; the D gene is possibly TRBD1 (5 bases). This CDR3 has 14 residues. CDR1 and CDR2 from the germline V gene are SEHNR and FQNEAQ (reference sequence). V was pared by 2 bases and J by 0 bases, with 7 bases between. CDR3 in DNA: TGTGCCAGCAGCTTAAGCAGGGACCAAGAGACCCAGTACTTC. Protein sequence: CASSLSRDQETQYF.

The chain is built from TRBV19 and TRBJ2-1; D unclear. The ends were cut back, 7 bases at V and 8 bases at J, with 15 bases in the middle. CDR1 and CDR2 from the germline V gene are LNHDA and SQIVND (reference sequence). The CDR3 is 13 residues long. CDR3 sequence: CASKPPERDEQFF. CDR3 DNA sequence: TGTGCCAGTAAGCCCCCCGAGCGTGATGAGCAGTTCTTC.

The chain is built from TRBV5-1 and TRBJ1-1; 9 nucleotides match TRBD1. V shed 4 bases and J 1 base; nucleotides not matched to a gene: 8. The CDR3 is 16 residues long. Germline V CDR1 and CDR2: SGHRS, YFSETQ. For the CDR3, the DNA is TGCGCCAGCAGCCGATACAGGGGGCTGGGGAACACTGAAGCTTTCTTT. Its protein is CASSRYRGLGNTEAFF.

This clone was observed a few times. V is TRBV4-1 and J is TRBJ1-1, with D uncertain. CDR1 and CDR2 (germline): MGHRA, YSYEKL. Trimming pared 1 base from V and 0 bases from J, leaving 9 bases between. The CDR3 is 15 amino acids. The CDR3 sequence: CASSQGPGMNTEAFF. DNA for the CDR3: TGCGCCAGCAGCCAAGGCCCCGGGATGAACACTGAAGCTTTCTTT.

This clone was counted a few times. The chain recombines TRBV2 with TRBJ2-7, with TRBD2 as a possible D gene (6 bases). V was shortened by 7 bases and J by 0 bases, with 13 bases between the two germline ends. The CDR3 loop spans 14 amino acids. Germline-derived CDR1 and CDR2 are SNHLY and FYNNEI. CDR3 region: CASIRTIVSYEQYF. The CDR3, as DNA: TGTGCCAGCATTAGGACTATCGTCTCCTACGAGCAGTACTTC.

The chain joins TRBV9 to TRBJ2-7, with 14 positions matching TRBD2. CDR3 length equals 14 residues. With V trimmed by 7 bases and J by 6 bases, 6 bases remained unmatched. Germline lookup yields CDR1 SGDLS and CDR2 YYNGEE. The CDR3 bases are TGTGCCAGCTCCGGACTAGCGGGAGGAGGCGAGCAGTACTTC. Encoded protein: CASSGLAGGGEQYF.

This rearrangement joins TRBV15 to TRBJ2-2; D not certain. The V gene lost 0 bases and the J gene lost 1 base, with 3 bases spanning the gap. This CDR3 comprises 14 residues. Germline V CDR1 and CDR2: LNHNV, YYDKDF (reference sequence). CDR3 DNA: TGTGCCACCAGCAGAGATCTGAACACCGGGGAGCTGTTTTTT. Amino acid sequence: CATSRDLNTGELFF.

The rearrangement joins TRBV7-2 to TRBJ2-5, with D hard to call. Germline V lookup: CDR1 SGHTA, CDR2 FQGNSA. The CDR3 consists of 14 residues. Trimming pared 1 base from V and 5 bases from J, leaving 11 bases between. This CDR3 reads CASSLGHVGETQYF. Written as DNA, the CDR3 is TGTGCCAGCAGCTTAGGTCATGTCGGGGAGACCCAGTACTTC.

The chain links TRBV6-6 to TRBJ1-2, with 8 bases lining up with TRBD1. V shed 7 bases, J shed 8 bases, and the junction held 9 bases outside the gene matches. The CDR3 totals 13 residues. CDR1 MNHNY and CDR2 SVGAGI come from the germline V gene (reference sequence). The CDR3 nucleotides read TGTGCCAGCATCCTACCGGGACAGGACGGCTACACCTTC. Its protein is CASILPGQDGYTF.